These 9 T cell receptor beta chains were all obtained from the same sample, sequenced in a study of shared clonotypes between healthy human individuals. Clones were read by immunoSEQ multiplex PCR, and TCRdb kept only the in-frame ones, dropping some. The sample consists of roughly 2.5 million clones, 85% to 95% of them appearing once. The sample was naive CD4+ T cells sorted from blood. Subset meaning: CD45RA+ positively selected. The receptor set was obtained from a man in his late teens or twenties in good health.

The chain is built from TRBV7-9 and TRBJ2-7; no definite D call. Germline CDR1 reads SEHNR; CDR2 reads FQNEAQ (reference sequence). The CDR3 covers 14 residues. Trimming left V 5 bases short and J 2 bases short, with 13 bases between. In nucleotides, the CDR3 is TGTGCCAGCAGCCCAGAGTCCAGAGCCTACGAGCAGTACTTC. Protein: CASSPESRAYEQYF.

The V call is TRBV6-1, the J call TRBJ2-1; possibly TRBD2 for D (7 bases). The CDR3 extends over 14 amino acids. V dropped 6 bases and J dropped 3 bases, with 12 bases sitting between them. Germline assignment: CDR1 MNHNS and CDR2 SASEGT. CDR3: CASRGGGIYNEQFF. The CDR3, as DNA: TGTGCCAGCAGGGGAGGGGGGATCTACAATGAGCAGTTCTTC.

This clone appeared a single time. V and J are TRBV6-6 and TRBJ1-5; 8 nucleotides agree with TRBD1. The germline gives CDR1 MNHNY, CDR2 SVGAGI (reference sequence). The CDR3 sequence is 14 residues long. V lost 6 bases and J lost 4; bases outside the gene matches: 5. The CDR3 DNA reads TGTGCCAGCAGCACCCGGACAGGGAATCAGCCCCAGCATTTT. Protein sequence: CASSTRTGNQPQHF.

The chain joins TRBV28 to TRBJ1-2; 7 positions agree with TRBD1. The trim removed 1 base at V and 8 bases at J, leaving 4 bases unmatched. The germline V gene has CDR1 MDHEN and CDR2 SYDVKM. The CDR3 is made up of 13 amino acids. CDR3 sequence reads: CASSLSQGGGYTF. CDR3 nucleotides: TGTGCCAGCAGTTTATCCCAGGGGGGAGGCTACACCTTC.

V and J are TRBV10-3 and TRBJ2-5; TRBD2 agrees at 11 bases. CDR3 size: 15 residues. CDR1 is ENHRY, CDR2 SYGVKD, per germline. The V gene end was trimmed by 6 bases and the J gene end by 3 bases; junction bases not matched to a gene: 6. The CDR3 reads CAISLSTSGKETQYF. CDR3 DNA: TGTGCCATCAGCCTTTCGACTAGCGGGAAAGAGACCCAGTACTTC.

On this clone itself: Other DNA sequences in this sample translate to the same CDR3. V is TRBV5-1 and J is TRBJ2-7; D call uncertain. This CDR3 contains 14 residues. V was clipped by 2 bases and J by 0 bases, with 9 bases between them. Germline V gene data show CDR1 as SGHRS and CDR2 as YFSETQ. CDR3 bases: TGCGCCAGCAGCTTAAGTGGCAACTCCTACGAGCAGTACTTC. Translation: CASSLSGNSYEQYF. The complete variable domain, with remaining parts taken from reference TRBV5-1 and TRBJ2-7, reads KAGVTQTPRYLIKTRGQQVTLSCSPISGHRSVSWYQQTPGQGLQFLFEYFSETQRNKGNFPGRFSGRQFSNSRSEMNVSTLELGDSALYLCASSLSGNSYEQYFGPGTRLTVT.

With regard to this clone: The same CDR3 also results from other DNA sequences found in this sample. The rearrangement links TRBV5-1 to TRBJ2-5; TRBD1 might be the D (6 bases). Germline V CDR1 and CDR2: SGHRS, YFSETQ. This CDR3 contains 13 residues. V lost 4 bases and J lost 5, with 12 bases in between. For the CDR3, the DNA is TGCGCCAGCAGCCCGACAGGTTTGGAGACCCAGTACTTC. Residues: CASSPTGLETQYF.

This chain connects TRBV7-8 to TRBJ2-5; no definite D call. The germline CDR1 and CDR2 sequences are SGHVS and FQNEAQ. Trimming shortened V by 2 bases and J by 1 base, and 11 bases separated the two germline ends. The length of the CDR3 is 15 residues. CDR3 region: CASSLMAAPQETQYF. The CDR3 coding sequence is TGTGCCAGCAGCTTAATGGCAGCACCCCAAGAGACCCAGTACTTC.

For this clone: The sample holds other DNA sequences that translate to the same CDR3. The chain employs TRBV18 and TRBJ2-1; 10 positions agree with TRBD1. The V and J ends lost 6 bases and 4 bases, in that order; junction bases with no gene match: 6. CDR1 is KGHSH and CDR2 is LQKENI in the germline V gene. There are 15 residues in the CDR3. Written as DNA, the CDR3 is TGTGCCAGCTCCCCAGGGGACAGGGGTTACAATGAGCAGTTCTTC. Protein product: CASSPGDRGYNEQFF. Full variable domain (remainder filled in from reference TRBV18 and TRBJ2-1): NAGVMQNPRHLVRRRGQEARLRCSPMKGHSHVYWYRQLPEEGLKFMVYLQKENIIDESGMPKERFSAEFPKEGPSILRIQQVVRGDSAAYFCASSPGDRGYNEQFFGPGTRLTVL.